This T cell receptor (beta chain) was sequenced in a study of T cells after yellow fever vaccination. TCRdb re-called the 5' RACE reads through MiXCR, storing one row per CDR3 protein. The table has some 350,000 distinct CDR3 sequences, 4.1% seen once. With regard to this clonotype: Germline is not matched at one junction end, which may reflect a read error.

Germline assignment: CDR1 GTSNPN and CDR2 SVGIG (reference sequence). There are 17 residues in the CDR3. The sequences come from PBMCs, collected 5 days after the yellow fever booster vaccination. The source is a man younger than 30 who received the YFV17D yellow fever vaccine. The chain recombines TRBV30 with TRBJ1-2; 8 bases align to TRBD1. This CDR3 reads CAWSRPGTGYFNYSYTF. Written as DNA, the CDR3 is TGTGCCTGGAGTCGTCCCGGGACAGGATACTTCAACTATAGCTACACCTTC. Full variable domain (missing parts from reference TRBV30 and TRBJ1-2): SQTIHQWPATLVQPVGSPLSLECTVEGTSNPNLYWYRQAAGRGLQLLFYSVGIGQISSEVPQNLSASRPQDRQFILSSKKLLLSDSGFYLCAWSRPGTGYFNYSYTFGSGTRLTVV.